This T cell receptor beta chain was sequenced for a study of HIV-infected patients and healthy controls (dated by TCRdb to the mid-2010s). Background for the entire study: The question the study tested was whether immune perturbation and reconstitution could be captured by deep TCR repertoire sequencing of small blood samples from HIV patients.

SuperScript III was used to reverse transcribe 500 ng RNA with primers targeting the alpha and beta constant regions. Separate alpha and beta chain libraries were made by chain-specific third strand synthesis with multiplexing indices. The protocol used a single primer pair to amplify all rearrangements within a chain, which avoided primer bias, and attached molecular barcodes to each cDNA molecule. Purified cDNA was joined by T4 RNA Ligase 1 to a 5' RACE adapter carrying a random hexamer and the SP2 sequencing primer site. Second strand synthesis was performed with Phusion polymerase and primed from the SP2 site, and slow temperature ramps were applied to favor optimal annealing. The 12-nucleotide barcode on each molecule comprised two random hexamer sequences, both introduced before amplification and concatenated. P5 and P7 adapter elements plus a second index were added in a short first PCR, which was followed by a roughly 23-cycle amplification PCR with P5s and P7 primers. Libraries received roughly 28 PCR cycles in total, were quantified on a Qubit, sized on a Bioanalyzer, and diluted to about 3.9 nM. The normalized libraries were sequenced on an Illumina MiSeq using 2 x 250 paired-end kits. Reverse transcription reactions were cleaned up on MinElute columns and eluted into around 10 ul Tris-Cl. A 1:1 ratio of AMPure XP beads was used to clean the adapter ligations after they had run for around 25 hours at 16 degrees C. The source study handled its data this way. A modified Decombinator processed the demultiplexed FASTQ files and output V, J, insert and barcode information. Any sequence that shared a barcode yet differed from the dominant sequence was discarded as an error, and the number of original cDNA molecules was estimated by counting barcodes clustered at Levenshtein distance 3. The R packages ineq, vegan, igraph and RCytoscape were used for downstream analyses, with IMGT nomenclature and CDR3 definitions applied. V gene usage was calculated across distinct sequences, with every TCR tallied a single time to avoid skew from clonal expansion. Whenever two unique CDR3 amino acid sequences within a donor differed by a single Levenshtein edit, similarity networks linked them. Published HIV-specific CDR3s (92 alpha, 550 to 800 beta) and CMV-specific CDR3s (roughly 14 alpha, over 200 beta) were compiled and searched for in the repertoires. It was shown by random subsampling to size-matched repertoires that the decreased diversity of patients was not caused by their lower sequence numbers. TCRdb applied fastp at Q25 and MiXCR to the public reads, then kept only in-frame beta chains. One record per CDR3 amino acid sequence lists the most common genes and DNA. The V and J calls shown here were made by TCRdb, not taken from the authors' results. Present in this sample are about 15,000 distinct CDR3 sequences, about 7.7% of which were seen just once. Jointly, the top ten make up around 7.9% of the sample.

Regarding this clonotype: Its cognate antigen has yet to be identified. The sample holds no much larger clone one base away, and base qualities are not on file.

V is cut by 6 bases and J by 2 bases, and the space between the germline ends is 13 bases. The CDR3, cysteine through phenylalanine, is 14 amino acids long. The retained sequence is limited to the CDR3, 42 bases, with the frame set at the first base. CDR1 and CDR2, looked up from the germline V gene, are SGHTA and FQGNSA. Whole blood was used without cell fractionation, so all unsorted peripheral T cells were reflected in the repertoire. Some ten uninfected healthy donors were sampled as controls, several of whom were sampled twice 2 to 4 months apart. For RNA extraction, about 2.7 ml of peripheral blood was collected into Tempus tubes. Residual genomic DNA was removed with the TURBO-DNase kit and globin mRNA was depleted with GLOBINclear. The paper as a whole reports these results and caveats: Donor HLA types were not determined in the study. In HIV-infected patients, the apparent post-therapy recovery of the Gini index was not replicated in size-matched repertoire data. The observed differences in diversity could not be explained by the slight differences in age and sex profiles between the study cohorts. During therapy, HIV-associated CDR3s significantly decreased in frequency, while CMV-associated CDR3s did not change significantly, though most became more frequent. Alpha-chain CDR3s from MAIT cells occurred at high frequency in healthy controls but were severely depleted in HIV+ repertoires. HIV-infected repertoires showed significantly elevated mean Gini indices relative to controls, which possibly reflects oligoclonality. Sequencing depth was restricted by the use of whole blood, which also prevented the dynamics of distinct T-cell subpopulations from being separated. Compared with untreated HIV+ repertoires, healthy control repertoires had roughly threefold more distinct CDR3s and higher Shannon diversity. Rare events from HIV-infected data received too much weight under size-matching, and comparisons were complicated by unequal numbers of distinct sequences between patients and controls. Only sixteen HIV-infected individuals were processed, which the authors considered a major limit on how widely the findings apply. Healthy controls shared more CDR3s between individuals than HIV+ patients, by Jaccard index and by count of highly shared sequences. Mean usage differed significantly between HIV-infected patients and controls for eight alpha and eight beta V genes. The pairing of alpha and beta chains was not determined in the samples.

The chain was built from TRBV7-2 and TRBJ1-1; the D gene is perhaps TRBD1, on 5 matching bases. The origin of this receptor is an adult in good health. Sample: blood. This receptor has the CDR3 CASSSGRANTEAFF. The DNA sequence reads TGTGCCAGCAGTTCGGGCAGGGCAAACACTGAAGCTTTCTTT.